The entry below describes one T cell receptor beta chain. The germline V gene encodes CDR1 LNHDA and CDR2 SQIVND (reference sequence). The V segment lost 8 bases and the J segment 9 bases; nucleotides outside the gene matches: 8. This CDR3 is 14 amino acids long. Enrolment of Seattle patients took place during active infection, and they were followed longitudinally. The sample is drawn from a study of blood T cell repertoires in COVID-19. Study overall: COVID-19 samples, acute and convalescent, were from the United States, Italy and Spain. T cells, B-cell-depleted T cells, or PBMCs provided the cDNA or gDNA that served as material.

Original processing notes: Nucleated cell counts were estimated from reference gene primer amplification. Profiled with immunoSEQ multiplex PCR; TCRdb holds only in-frame clones, not every one. V, J and clone size are those of that table, while D and trimming were read from the DNA. The sample has some 170,000 clones, approximately 95% seen once. The sequenced material came from peripheral blood. This chain connects TRBV19 to TRBJ1-6; 9 bases are shared with TRBD1. The receptor was isolated from a woman aged 55-70 years with COVID-19, enrolled during active disease. DNA of the CDR3: TGTGCCAGTGCTACAGGGGGCCCAGGTTCACCCCTCCACTTT. This sequence encodes CASATGGPGSPLHF.